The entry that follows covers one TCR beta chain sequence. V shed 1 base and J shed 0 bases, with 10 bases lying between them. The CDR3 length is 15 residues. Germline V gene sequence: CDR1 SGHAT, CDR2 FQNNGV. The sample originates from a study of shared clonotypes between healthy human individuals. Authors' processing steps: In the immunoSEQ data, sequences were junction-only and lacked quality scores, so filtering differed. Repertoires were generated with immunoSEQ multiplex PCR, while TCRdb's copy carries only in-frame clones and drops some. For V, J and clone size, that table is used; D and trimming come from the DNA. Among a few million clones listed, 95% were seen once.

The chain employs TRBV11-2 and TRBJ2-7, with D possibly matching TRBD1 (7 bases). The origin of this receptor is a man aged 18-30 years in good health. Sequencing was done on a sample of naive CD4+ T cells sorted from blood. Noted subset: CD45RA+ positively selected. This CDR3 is CASSLGGDSSYEQYF. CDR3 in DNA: TGTGCCAGCAGCTTAGGCGGGGACAGCTCCTACGAGCAGTACTTC.